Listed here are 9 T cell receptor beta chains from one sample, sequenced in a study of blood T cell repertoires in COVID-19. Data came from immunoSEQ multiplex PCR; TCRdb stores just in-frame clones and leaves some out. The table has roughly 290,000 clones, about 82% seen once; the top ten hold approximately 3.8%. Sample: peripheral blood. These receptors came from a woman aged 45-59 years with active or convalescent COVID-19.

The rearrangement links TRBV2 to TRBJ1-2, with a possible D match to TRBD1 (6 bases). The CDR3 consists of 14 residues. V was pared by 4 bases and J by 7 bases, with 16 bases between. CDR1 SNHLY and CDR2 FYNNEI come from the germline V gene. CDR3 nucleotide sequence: TGTGCCAGCAGTGGGTGGACAGACACTCGTGGCTACACCTTC. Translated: CASSGWTDTRGYTF.

CDR3 region: CASSLTSGFSDEQFF. The CDR3 DNA reads TGTGCCAGCAGCTTGACTAGCGGATTTTCTGATGAGCAGTTCTTC. The chain recombines TRBV9 with TRBJ2-1; 9 bases fit TRBD2. This CDR3 comprises 15 residues. Germline V gives CDR1 SGDLS, CDR2 YYNGEE. The junction had 10 bases not matched to a gene; V was cut back by 4 bases and J by 8 bases.

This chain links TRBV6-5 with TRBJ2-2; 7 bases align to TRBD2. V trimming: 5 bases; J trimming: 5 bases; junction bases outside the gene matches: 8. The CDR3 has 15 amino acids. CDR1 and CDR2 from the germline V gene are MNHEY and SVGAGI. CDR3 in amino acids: CASSKGLPGTGELFF. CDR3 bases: TGTGCCAGCAGTAAGGGACTACCCGGGACCGGGGAGCTGTTTTTT.

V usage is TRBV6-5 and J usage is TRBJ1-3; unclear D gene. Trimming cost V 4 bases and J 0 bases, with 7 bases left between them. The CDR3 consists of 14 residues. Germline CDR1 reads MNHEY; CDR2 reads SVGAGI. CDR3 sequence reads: CASSSVPSGNTIYF. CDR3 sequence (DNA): TGTGCCAGCAGTTCCGTCCCCTCTGGAAACACCATATATTTT.

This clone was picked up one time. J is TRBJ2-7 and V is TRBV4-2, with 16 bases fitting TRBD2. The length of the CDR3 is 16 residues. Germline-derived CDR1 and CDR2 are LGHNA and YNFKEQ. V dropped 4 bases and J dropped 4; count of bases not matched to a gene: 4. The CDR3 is CASSRGLAGGFYEQYF. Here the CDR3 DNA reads TGTGCCAGCAGCCGGGGACTAGCGGGAGGGTTTTACGAGCAGTACTTC.

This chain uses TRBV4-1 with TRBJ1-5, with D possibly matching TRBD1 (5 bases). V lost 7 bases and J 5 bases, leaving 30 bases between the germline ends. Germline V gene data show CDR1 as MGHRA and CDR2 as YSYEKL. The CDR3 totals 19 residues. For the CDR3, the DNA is TGCGCCAGCACTAAACAGGACCCGGGCCCGGGGGGGGTGGATCAGCCCCAGCATTTT. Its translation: CASTKQDPGPGGVDQPQHF.

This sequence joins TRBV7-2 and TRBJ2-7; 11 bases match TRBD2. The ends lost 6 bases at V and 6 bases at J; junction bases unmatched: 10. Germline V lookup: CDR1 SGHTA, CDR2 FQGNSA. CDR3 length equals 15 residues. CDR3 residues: CASRIGTSGRPEQYF. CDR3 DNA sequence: TGTGCCAGCAGGATAGGTACTAGCGGGAGACCCGAGCAGTACTTC.

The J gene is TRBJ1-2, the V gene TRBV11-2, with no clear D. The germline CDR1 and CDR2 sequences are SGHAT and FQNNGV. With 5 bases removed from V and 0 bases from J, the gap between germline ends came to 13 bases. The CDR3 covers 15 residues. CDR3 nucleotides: TGTGCCAGCAGCCGGAGGTGGGAGACTAACTATGGCTACACCTTC. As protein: CASSRRWETNYGYTF.

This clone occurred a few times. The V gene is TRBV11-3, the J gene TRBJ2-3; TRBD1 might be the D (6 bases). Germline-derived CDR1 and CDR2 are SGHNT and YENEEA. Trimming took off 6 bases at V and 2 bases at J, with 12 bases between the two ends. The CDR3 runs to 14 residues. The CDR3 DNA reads TGTGCCAGCAGTCGGGACACCCTCACAGATACGCAGTATTTT. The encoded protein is CASSRDTLTDTQYF. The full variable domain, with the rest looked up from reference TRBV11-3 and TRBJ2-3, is EAGVVQSPRYKIIEKKQPVAFWCNPISGHNTLYWYLQNLGQGPELLIRYENEEAVDDSQLPKDRFSAERLKGVDSTLKIQPAELGDSAVYLCASSRDTLTDTQYFGPGTRLTVL.